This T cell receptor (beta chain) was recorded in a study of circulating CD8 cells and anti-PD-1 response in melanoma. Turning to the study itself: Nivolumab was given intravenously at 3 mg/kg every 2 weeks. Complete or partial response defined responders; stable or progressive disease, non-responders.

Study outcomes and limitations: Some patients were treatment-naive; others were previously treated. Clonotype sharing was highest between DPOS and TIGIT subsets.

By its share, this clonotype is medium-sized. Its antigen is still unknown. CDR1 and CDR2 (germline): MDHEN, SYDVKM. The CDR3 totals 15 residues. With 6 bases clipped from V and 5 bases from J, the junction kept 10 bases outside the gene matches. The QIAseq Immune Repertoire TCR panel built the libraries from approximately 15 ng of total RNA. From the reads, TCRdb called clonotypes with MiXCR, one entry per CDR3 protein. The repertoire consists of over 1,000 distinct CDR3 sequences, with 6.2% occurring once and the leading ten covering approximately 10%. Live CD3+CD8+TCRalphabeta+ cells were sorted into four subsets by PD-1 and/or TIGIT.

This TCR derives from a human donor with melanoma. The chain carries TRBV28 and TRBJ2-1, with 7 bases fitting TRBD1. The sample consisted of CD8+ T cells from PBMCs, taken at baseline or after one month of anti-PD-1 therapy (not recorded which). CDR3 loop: CASREQGRVNNEQFF. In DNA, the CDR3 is TGTGCCAGCAGGGAACAGGGGCGAGTGAACAATGAGCAGTTCTTC.